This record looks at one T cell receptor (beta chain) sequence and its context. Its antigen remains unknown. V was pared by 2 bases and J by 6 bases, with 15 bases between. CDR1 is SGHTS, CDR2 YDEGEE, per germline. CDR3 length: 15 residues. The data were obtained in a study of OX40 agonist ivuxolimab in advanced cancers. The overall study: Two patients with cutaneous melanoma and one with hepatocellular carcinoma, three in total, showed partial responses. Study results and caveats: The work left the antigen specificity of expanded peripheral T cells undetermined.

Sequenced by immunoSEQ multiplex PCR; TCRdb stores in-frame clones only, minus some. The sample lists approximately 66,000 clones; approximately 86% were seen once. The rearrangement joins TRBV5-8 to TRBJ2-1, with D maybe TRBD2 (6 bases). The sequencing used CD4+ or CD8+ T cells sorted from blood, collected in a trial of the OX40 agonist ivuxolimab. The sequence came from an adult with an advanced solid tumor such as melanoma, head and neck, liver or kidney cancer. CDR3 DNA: TGTGCCAGCAGCTTTCGGGGGATGAGTGCCAATGAGCAGTTCTTC. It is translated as CASSFRGMSANEQFF.